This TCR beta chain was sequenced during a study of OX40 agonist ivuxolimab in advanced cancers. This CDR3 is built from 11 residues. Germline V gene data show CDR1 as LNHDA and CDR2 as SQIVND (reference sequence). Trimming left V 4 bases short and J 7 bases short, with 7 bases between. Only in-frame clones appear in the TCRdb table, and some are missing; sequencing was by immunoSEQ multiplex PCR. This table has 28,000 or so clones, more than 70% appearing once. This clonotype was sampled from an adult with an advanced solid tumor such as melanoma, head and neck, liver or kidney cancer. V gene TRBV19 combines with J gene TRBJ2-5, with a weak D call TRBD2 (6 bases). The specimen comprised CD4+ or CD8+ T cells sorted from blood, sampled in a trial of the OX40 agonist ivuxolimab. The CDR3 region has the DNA TGTGCCAGTAGTAACGGGGGGACCCAGTACTTC. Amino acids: CASSNGGTQYF.